One and the same sample provided the 15 T cell receptor beta chains below, sequenced in a study of control samples from healthy donors and cancer patients. Clones were read by immunoSEQ multiplex PCR, and TCRdb kept only the in-frame ones, dropping some. The sample yields fewer than 200,000 clones, roughly 95% seen once. The sample was blood. The receptors come from a woman under 40 in good health.

The J gene is TRBJ1-1, the V gene TRBV5-1, with 7 bases aligning to TRBD1. Trimming took 4 bases from V and 7 from J; bases not matched to a gene: 10. CDR1 and CDR2 from the germline V gene are SGHRS and YFSETQ. The CDR3 is 14 amino acids. The CDR3 sequence: CASSSRTGVLEAFF. The CDR3, as DNA: TGCGCCAGCAGCAGCCGGACAGGCGTCCTTGAAGCTTTCTTT.

The chain joins TRBV11-3 to TRBJ2-1; TRBD2 aligns across 9 bases. This CDR3 comprises 17 residues. Germline values: CDR1 SGHNT, CDR2 YENEEA. The V and J ends lost 4 bases and 9 bases, in that order; junction bases with no gene match: 16. The CDR3 DNA reads as TGTGCCAGCAGCTCCCAAGGAGGAGCGGGGGGCCGGGGTGAGCAGTTCTTC. Protein: CASSSQGGAGGRGEQFF.

This rearrangement joins TRBV6-5 to TRBJ1-6; D is unclear. The V and J ends lost 8 bases and 4 bases respectively, with 12 bases between them. The CDR3 has 14 residues. Germline V gene sequence: CDR1 MNHEY, CDR2 SVGAGI. The DNA for the CDR3 is TGTGCCAGCGGCCAGAGAAGTTATAATTCACCCCTCCACTTT. Protein product: CASGQRSYNSPLHF.

Worth noting for this clone: An end of the junction differs from the germline gene, which may be a read error. The rearrangement uses TRBV6-6 and TRBJ2-4; 8 nucleotides align to TRBD1. Germline CDR1 is MNHNY and CDR2 is SVGAGI (reference sequence). This CDR3 region has 13 residues. CDR3 coding DNA: TGTGCCAGCAGTTATGCCTCTGACAGGGGCCTGGACTTC. This encodes CASSYASDRGLDF.

This chain uses TRBV6-2 or TRBV6-3 with TRBJ2-5; D may match TRBD1 or TRBD2 (5 bases each). The germline V gene has CDR1 MNHEY and CDR2 SVGEGT. Between the trimmed V and J ends, which lost 2 bases and 2 bases, there was a span of 21 bases. The CDR3 loop spans 18 amino acids. The CDR3 loop is CASSYPTTPGTEQETQYF. As DNA, the CDR3 is TGTGCCAGCAGTTACCCCACGACTCCCGGGACGGAGCAAGAGACCCAGTACTTC.

The chain uses TRBV4-1 and TRBJ1-4, with D hard to call. Germline CDR1 is MGHRA and CDR2 is YSYEKL. The CDR3 totals 13 residues. Trimming removed 7 bases at V and 6 bases at J, with 12 bases between. Written as DNA, the CDR3 is TGCGCCAGCACGGAGTTCGGGGATGAAAAACTGTTTTTT. It yields the protein CASTEFGDEKLFF.

This chain links TRBV28 with TRBJ1-1; tentatively, D is TRBD1 (5 bases). V lost 3 bases to trimming and J lost 1 base, with 12 bases between them. This CDR3 region has 15 residues. Germline loops: CDR1 MDHEN, CDR2 SYDVKM. The CDR3 DNA sequence: TGTGCCAGCAGTTTCTTGACAGCGAAGAACACTGAAGCTTTCTTT. Translation gives CASSFLTAKNTEAFF.

The chain couples TRBV5-4 to TRBJ2-1; 7 bases fit TRBD1. This CDR3 has 15 amino acids. V was pared by 4 bases and J by 0 bases, with 4 bases of the junction left unmatched. The V gene's germline CDR1 is SGHNT and CDR2 YYREEE (reference sequence). The CDR3 sequence is CASSPGQSSYNEQFF. The CDR3 nucleotides read TGTGCCAGCAGCCCGGGACAGAGCTCCTACAATGAGCAGTTCTTC.

The chain recombines TRBV20-1 with TRBJ1-2; possibly TRBD1 for D (5 bases). V lost 5 bases and J lost 5, with 9 bases in between. Germline CDR1 reads DFQATT; CDR2 reads SNEGSKA (reference sequence). This CDR3 has 11 residues. The chain's CDR3 is CSAGTAYGYTF. In DNA, the CDR3 is TGCAGTGCTGGGACCGCGTATGGCTACACCTTC.

V gene TRBV5-6 combines with J gene TRBJ2-1; 7 bases fit TRBD2. The CDR3 extends over 13 amino acids. V lost 2 bases to trimming and J lost 7 bases; unmatched junction nucleotides: 3. Germline-derived CDR1 and CDR2 are SGHDT and YYEEEE. CDR3: CASSFGGGNEQFF. CDR3 DNA: TGTGCCAGCAGCTTTGGCGGGGGAAATGAGCAGTTCTTC.

The chain employs TRBV7-9 and TRBJ2-7; D is perhaps TRBD1 or TRBD2 (5 bases each). The CDR3 contains 15 residues. Germline V gene data show CDR1 as SEHNR and CDR2 as FQNEAQ (reference sequence). V was shortened by 5 bases and J by 2 bases, with 16 bases between the two germline ends. Here the CDR3 DNA reads TGTGCCAGCAGCCCCACTGGGACGGGAACCTACGAGCAGTACTTC. It codes for CASSPTGTGTYEQYF.

The V call is TRBV13, the J call TRBJ2-2; possible D gene TRBD1, 5 bases. The CDR3 runs 16 residues. The germline CDR1 and CDR2 sequences are PRHDT and FYEKMQ (reference sequence). Trimming cost V 5 bases and J 5 bases, with 18 bases left between them. DNA for the CDR3: TGTGCCAGCAGCCCCCTGACAGAAGTGTTTACCGGGGAGCTGTTTTTT. It codes for CASSPLTEVFTGELFF.

This CDR3 reads CATSDRQGVRTQYF. The CDR3 coding sequence is TGTGCCACCAGTGATCGACAGGGGGTTAGGACCCAGTACTTC. The chain has TRBV24-1 and TRBJ2-5, with 9 positions matching TRBD1. The CDR3 runs 14 residues. Germline values: CDR1 KGHDR, CDR2 SFDVKD. Trimming at V came to 3 bases and at J to 7 bases, leaving 5 bases not matched to a gene.

The chain combines TRBV6-5 with TRBJ2-3; D might be TRBD2 (5 bases). The germline gives CDR1 MNHEY, CDR2 SVGAGI. This CDR3 region has 13 residues. V was pared by 2 bases and J by 6 bases, with 9 bases between. CDR3 in DNA: TGTGCCAGCAGTTACAATTCGGGGGATACGCAGTATTTT. Its translation is CASSYNSGDTQYF.

V and J are TRBV5-1 and TRBJ2-1; 8 bases agree with TRBD2. Losses at the gene ends were 1 base for V and 4 bases for J; bases not matched to a gene: 4. Germline V lookup: CDR1 SGHRS, CDR2 YFSETQ. CDR3 length: 15 amino acids. The DNA of the CDR3 is TGCGCCAGCAGCTTGAGCAGCGGGGGTTACAATGAGCAGTTCTTC. It translates to CASSLSSGGYNEQFF.